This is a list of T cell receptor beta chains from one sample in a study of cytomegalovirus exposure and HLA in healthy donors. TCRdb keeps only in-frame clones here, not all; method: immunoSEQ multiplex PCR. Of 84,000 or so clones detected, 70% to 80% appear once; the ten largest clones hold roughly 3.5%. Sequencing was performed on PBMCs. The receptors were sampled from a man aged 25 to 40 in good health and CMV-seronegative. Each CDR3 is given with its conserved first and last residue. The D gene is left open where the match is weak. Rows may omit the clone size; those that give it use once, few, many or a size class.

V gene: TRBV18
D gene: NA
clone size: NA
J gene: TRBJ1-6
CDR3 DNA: TGTGCCAGCTCACCGGGACAATATAATTCACCCCTCCACTTT
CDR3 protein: CASSPGQYNSPLHF

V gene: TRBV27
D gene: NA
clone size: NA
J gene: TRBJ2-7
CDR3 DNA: TGTGCCAGCAGCTTAACCGTACTCTACGAGCAGTACTTC
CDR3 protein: CASSLTVLYEQYF

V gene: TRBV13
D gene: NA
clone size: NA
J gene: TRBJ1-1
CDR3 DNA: TGTGCCAGCAGCCCATGGGGGGGTAACACTGAAGCTTTCTTT
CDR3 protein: CASSPWGGNTEAFF

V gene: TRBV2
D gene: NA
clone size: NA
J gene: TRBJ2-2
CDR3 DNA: TGTGCCAGCAGTGTATCCACCGGGGAGCTGTTTTTT
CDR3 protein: CASSVSTGELFF

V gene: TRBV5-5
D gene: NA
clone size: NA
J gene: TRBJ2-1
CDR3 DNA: TGTGCCAGCAGCCCGGGCCTTGGCGGGGATGAGCAGTTCTTC
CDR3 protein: CASSPGLGGDEQFF

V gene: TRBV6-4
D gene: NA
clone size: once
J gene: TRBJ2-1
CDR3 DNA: TGTGCCAGCAGTGAGAGACTGGACAATGAGCAGTTCTTC
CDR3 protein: CASSERLDNEQFF

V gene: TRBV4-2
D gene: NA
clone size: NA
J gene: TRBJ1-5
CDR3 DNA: TGTGCCAGCAGCCAAGATGAGGGGGTCTATCAGCCCCAGCATTTT
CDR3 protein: CASSQDEGVYQPQHF

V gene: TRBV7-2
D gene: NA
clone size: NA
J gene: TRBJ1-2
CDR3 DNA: TGTGCCAGCAGCTCGGGCCGGGGGAACTATGGCTACACCTTC
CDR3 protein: CASSSGRGNYGYTF

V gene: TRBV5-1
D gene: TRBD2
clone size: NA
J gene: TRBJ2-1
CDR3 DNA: TGCGCCAGCAGCATAGGGACTAGCGGGGGGGCCAATGAGCAGTTCTTC
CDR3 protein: CASSIGTSGGANEQFF

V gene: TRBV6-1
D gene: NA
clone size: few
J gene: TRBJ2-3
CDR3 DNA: TGTGCCAGCAGTGATTCGCAGGGCGGCACAGATACGCAGTATTTT
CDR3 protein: CASSDSQGGTDTQYF

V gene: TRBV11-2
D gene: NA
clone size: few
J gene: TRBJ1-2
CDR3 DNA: TGTGCCAGCAGCTGGGAACAGGGTATAGGAGGCTACACCTTC
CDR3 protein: CASSWEQGIGGYTF

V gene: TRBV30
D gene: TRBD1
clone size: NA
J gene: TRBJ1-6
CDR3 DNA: TGTGCCTGGAGAATGGTTTACTCAGGGGGGAATTCACCCCTCCACTTT
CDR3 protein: CAWRMVYSGGNSPLHF

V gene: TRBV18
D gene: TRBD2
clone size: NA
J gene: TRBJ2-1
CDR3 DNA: TGTGCCAGCTCACCACCGGTACCGCTAGCGGGGGACCCCTACAATGAGCAGTTCTTC
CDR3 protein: CASSPPVPLAGDPYNEQFF

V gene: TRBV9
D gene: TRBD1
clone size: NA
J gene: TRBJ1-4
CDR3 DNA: TGTGCCAGCAGCGGGACAGGGCGAACTAATGAAAAACTGTTTTTT
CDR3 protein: CASSGTGRTNEKLFF

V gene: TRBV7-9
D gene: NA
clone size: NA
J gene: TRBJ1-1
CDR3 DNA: TGTTCCAGCAGCTTATCAGGGCTCAGGGCCAACACTGAAGCTTTCTTT
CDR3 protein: CSSSLSGLRANTEAFF

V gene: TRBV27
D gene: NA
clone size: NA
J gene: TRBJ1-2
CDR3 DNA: TGTGCCAGCACCAAACGGGCGGGGGGCGATCCCCATGGCTACACCTTC
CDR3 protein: CASTKRAGGDPHGYTF

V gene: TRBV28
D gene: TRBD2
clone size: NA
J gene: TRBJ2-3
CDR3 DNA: TGTGCCAGCAGTTTCGGATACACTAGCGGGAGATTCCCCAAGAGCACAGATACGCAGTATTTT
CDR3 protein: CASSFGYTSGRFPKSTDTQYF

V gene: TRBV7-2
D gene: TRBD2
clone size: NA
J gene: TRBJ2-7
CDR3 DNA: TGTGCCAGCAGCTTAGGACTAGCGGGAGTCATTAGCTACGAGCAGTACTTC
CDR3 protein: CASSLGLAGVISYEQYF

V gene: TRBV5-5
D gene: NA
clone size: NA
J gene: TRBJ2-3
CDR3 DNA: TGTGCCAGCAGCTTGGGGATTACTAGGAGTAGTGCAGATACGCAGTATTTT
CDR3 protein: CASSLGITRSSADTQYF

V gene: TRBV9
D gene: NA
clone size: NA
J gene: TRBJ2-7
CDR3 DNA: TGTGCCAGCAGCGTAGCAGTCTCCTACGAGCAGTACTTC
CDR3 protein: CASSVAVSYEQYF

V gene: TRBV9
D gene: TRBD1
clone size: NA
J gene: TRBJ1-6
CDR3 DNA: TGTGCCAGCAGCCCTAGGACAGGGAGCGATTCACCCCTCCACTTT
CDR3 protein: CASSPRTGSDSPLHF

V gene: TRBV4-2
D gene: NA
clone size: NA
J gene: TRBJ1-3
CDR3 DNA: TGTGCCAGCAGCCAAGATGGGACGGAGGGTGGAAACACCATATATTTT
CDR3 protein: CASSQDGTEGGNTIYF

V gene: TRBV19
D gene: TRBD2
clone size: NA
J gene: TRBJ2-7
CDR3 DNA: TGTGCCAGTAGTATCGGGGCTAGCGGGTACTACGAGCAGTACTTC
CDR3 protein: CASSIGASGYYEQYF

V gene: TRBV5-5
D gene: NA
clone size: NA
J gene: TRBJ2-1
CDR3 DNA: TGTGCCAGCAGCTTGGCGAGCGGGCAATGGAATGAGCAGTTCTTC
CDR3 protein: CASSLASGQWNEQFF

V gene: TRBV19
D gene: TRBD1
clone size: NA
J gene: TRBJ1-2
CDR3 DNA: TGTGCCAGTAGTCTCTACGACAGGGAAACTAACTATGGCTACACCTTC
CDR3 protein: CASSLYDRETNYGYTF

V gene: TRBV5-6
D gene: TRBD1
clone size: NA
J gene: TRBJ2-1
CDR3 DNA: TGTGCCAGCAGCGCACCGGGACAGGGTTTTTACAATGAGCAGTTCTTC
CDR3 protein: CASSAPGQGFYNEQFF

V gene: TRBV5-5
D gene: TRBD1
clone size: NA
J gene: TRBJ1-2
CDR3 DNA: TGTGCTAGCAGCTTTTCCGGGACAGGAGATCTCTATGGCTACACCTTC
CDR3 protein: CASSFSGTGDLYGYTF

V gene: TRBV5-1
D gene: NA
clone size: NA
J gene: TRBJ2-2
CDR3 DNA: TGCGCCAGCAGGCAGACAGTTAACACCGGGGAGCTGTTTTTT
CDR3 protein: CASRQTVNTGELFF

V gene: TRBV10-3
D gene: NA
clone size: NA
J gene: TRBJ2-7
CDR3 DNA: TGTGCCATCGCCGATCGAGAGGTAGCCTACGAGCAGTACTTC
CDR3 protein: CAIADREVAYEQYF

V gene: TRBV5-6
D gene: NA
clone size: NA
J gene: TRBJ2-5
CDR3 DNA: TGTGCCAGCAGCTTGGCGTCCCAAGAGACCCAGTACTTC
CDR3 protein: CASSLASQETQYF

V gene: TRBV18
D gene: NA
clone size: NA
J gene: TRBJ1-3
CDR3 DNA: TGTGCCAGCTCACCACCGGAGCGCTCTGGAAACACCATATATTTT
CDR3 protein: CASSPPERSGNTIYF

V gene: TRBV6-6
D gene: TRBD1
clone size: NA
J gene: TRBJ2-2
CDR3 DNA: TGTGCCAGCTCCACGGACAGGAGCACCGGGGAGCTGTTTTTT
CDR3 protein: CASSTDRSTGELFF

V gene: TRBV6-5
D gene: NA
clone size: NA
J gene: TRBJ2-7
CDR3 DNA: TGTGCCAGCAGTTACTCGACGGCTACTACCTACGAGCAGTACTTC
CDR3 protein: CASSYSTATTYEQYF

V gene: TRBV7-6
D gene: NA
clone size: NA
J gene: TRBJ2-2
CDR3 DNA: TGTGCCAGCAGCTTCGGGGTTGAGGACACCGGGGAGCTGTTTTTT
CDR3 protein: CASSFGVEDTGELFF

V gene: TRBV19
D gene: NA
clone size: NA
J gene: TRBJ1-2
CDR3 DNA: TGTGCCAGTAGTATAGACATCGTCAGCGGGCCCCACCCTCACGGCTACACCTTC
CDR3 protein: CASSIDIVSGPHPHGYTF

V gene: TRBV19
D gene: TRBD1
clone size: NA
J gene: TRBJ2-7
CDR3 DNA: TGTGCCAGTAGTATTATGGACAGGTCGAACGAGCAGTACTTC
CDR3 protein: CASSIMDRSNEQYF

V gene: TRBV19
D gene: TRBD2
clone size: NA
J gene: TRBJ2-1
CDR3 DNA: TGTGCCAGTAGTATATCTAGCGGGGGGGCGGGTGAGCAGTTCTTC
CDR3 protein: CASSISSGGAGEQFF

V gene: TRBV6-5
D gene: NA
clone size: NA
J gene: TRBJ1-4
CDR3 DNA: TGTGCCAGCAGTGGTAGCGCTAATGAAAAACTGTTTTTT
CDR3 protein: CASSGSANEKLFF

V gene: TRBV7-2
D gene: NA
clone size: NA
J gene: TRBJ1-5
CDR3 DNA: TGTGCCAGCAGCTTAGGGAGACTGGTTGGCAATCAGCCCCAGCATTTT
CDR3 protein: CASSLGRLVGNQPQHF

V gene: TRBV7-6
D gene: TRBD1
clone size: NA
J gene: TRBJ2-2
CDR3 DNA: TGTGCCAGCAGCTTACCGAGGACAGGGAACACCGGGGAGCTGTTTTTT
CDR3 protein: CASSLPRTGNTGELFF

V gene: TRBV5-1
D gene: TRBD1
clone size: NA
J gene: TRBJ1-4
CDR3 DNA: TGCGCCAGCAGCCTTGGGACAGGGACCGAAAAACTGTTTTTT
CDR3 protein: CASSLGTGTEKLFF

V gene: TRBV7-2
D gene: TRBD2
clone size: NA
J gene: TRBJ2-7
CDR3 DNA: TGTGCCAGCAGCTTAGGGTCTAGCGGTTCCTACGAGCAGTACTTC
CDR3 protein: CASSLGSSGSYEQYF

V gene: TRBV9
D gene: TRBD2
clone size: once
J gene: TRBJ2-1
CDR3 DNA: TGTGCCAGCAGCGTCCTATCTAGCGCGGGGGATGAGCAGTTCTTC
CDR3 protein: CASSVLSSAGDEQFF

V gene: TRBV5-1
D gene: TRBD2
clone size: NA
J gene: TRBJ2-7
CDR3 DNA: TGCGCCAGCTCTTTAAGCGGGACTACCTACGAGCAGTACTTC
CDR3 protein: CASSLSGTTYEQYF

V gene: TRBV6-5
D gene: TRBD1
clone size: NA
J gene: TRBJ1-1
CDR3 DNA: TGTGCCAGCAGTGGTCGGACAGGGAACACTGAAGCTTTCTTT
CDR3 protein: CASSGRTGNTEAFF

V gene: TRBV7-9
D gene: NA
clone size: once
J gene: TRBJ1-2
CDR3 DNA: TGTGCCAGCAGCGCACCGGGAAGCCATTATGGCTACACCTTC
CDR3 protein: CASSAPGSHYGYTF

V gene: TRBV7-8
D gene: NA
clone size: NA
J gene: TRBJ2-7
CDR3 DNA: TGTGCCAGCAGCGTCGGACAGTCCTACGAGCAGTACTTC
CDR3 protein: CASSVGQSYEQYF

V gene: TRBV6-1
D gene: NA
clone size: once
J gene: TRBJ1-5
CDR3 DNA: TGTGCCAGCATCCTGGCAGGGTGGGATCAGCCCCAGCATTTT
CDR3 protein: CASILAGWDQPQHF

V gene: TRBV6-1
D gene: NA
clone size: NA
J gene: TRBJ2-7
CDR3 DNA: TGTGCCAGCAGTGACAGGTCCTTTAGCTCCTACGAGCAGTACTTC
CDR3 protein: CASSDRSFSSYEQYF

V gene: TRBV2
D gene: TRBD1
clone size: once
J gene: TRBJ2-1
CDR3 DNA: TGTACCAGGAAAACAGGGGTCGCCGCCGCTAATGAGCAGTTCTTC
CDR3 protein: CTRKTGVAAANEQFF

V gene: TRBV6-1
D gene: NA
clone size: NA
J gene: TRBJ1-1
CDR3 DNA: TGTGCCAGCAGTGAATCCCGGGGAATGAACACTGAAGCTTTCTTT
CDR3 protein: CASSESRGMNTEAFF

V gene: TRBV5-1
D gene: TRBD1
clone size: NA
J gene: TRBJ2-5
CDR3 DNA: TGCGCCAGCGGGACAGGGATACAAGAGACCCAGTACTTC
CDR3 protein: CASGTGIQETQYF

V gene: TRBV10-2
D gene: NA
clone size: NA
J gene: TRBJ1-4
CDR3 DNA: TGCGCCAGCAGTGTAGGGGGGGCTGAAAAACTGTTTTTT
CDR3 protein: CASSVGGAEKLFF

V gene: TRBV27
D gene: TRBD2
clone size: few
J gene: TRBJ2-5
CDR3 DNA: TGTGCCAGCAGTTTATGGGTGGCTAGCGGGAGGGCCGGGGAGACCCAGTACTTC
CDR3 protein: CASSLWVASGRAGETQYF

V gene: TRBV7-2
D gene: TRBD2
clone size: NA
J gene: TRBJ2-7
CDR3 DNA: TGTGCCAGCAGCTTAGGCGGGTTGCGGGGGTCCTACGAGCAGTACTTC
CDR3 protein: CASSLGGLRGSYEQYF

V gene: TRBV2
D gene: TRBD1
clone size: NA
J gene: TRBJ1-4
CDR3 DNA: TGTGCCAGCAATGGGGACAGGGTCCTCGAAAAACTGTTTTTT
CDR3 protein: CASNGDRVLEKLFF

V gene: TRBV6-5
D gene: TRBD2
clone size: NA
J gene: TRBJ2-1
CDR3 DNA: TGTGCCAGCAGTTACTCGACTGCTAGCGGTGAGCAGTTCTTC
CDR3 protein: CASSYSTASGEQFF

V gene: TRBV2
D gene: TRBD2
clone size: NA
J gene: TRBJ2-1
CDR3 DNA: TGTGCCAGCAGTCTTAGCGGGAGGGTCTATGAGCAGTTCTTC
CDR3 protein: CASSLSGRVYEQFF

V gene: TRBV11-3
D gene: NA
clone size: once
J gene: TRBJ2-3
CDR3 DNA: TGTGCCAGCAGCTTAGATACTAGCACAGATACGCAGTATTTT
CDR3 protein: CASSLDTSTDTQYF